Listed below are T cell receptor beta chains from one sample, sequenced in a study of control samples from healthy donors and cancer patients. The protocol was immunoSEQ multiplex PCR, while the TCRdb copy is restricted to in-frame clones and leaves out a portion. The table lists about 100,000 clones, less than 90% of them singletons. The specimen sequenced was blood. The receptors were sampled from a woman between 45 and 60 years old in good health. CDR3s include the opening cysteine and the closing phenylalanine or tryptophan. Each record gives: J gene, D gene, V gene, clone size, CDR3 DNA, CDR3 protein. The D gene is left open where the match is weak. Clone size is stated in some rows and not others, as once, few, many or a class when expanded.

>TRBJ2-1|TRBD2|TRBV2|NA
TGTGCCAGCAGTGTCCTAGCGGGGGCAAACAATGAGCAGTTCTTC
CASSVLAGANNEQFF
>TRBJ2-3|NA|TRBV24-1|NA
TGTGCCACCAGTGATTTGCCCGGAGCGGGCACAGATACGCAGTATTTT
CATSDLPGAGTDTQYF
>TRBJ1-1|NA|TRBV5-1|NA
TGCGCCAGCAGCTTGGGGAGCCCGAATGAAGCTTTCTTT
CASSLGSPNEAFF
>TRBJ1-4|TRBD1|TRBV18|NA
TGTGCCAGCTCCTCGACAGGGAAAAATGAAAAACTGTTTTTT
CASSSTGKNEKLFF
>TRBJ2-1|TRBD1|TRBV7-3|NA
TGTGCCAGCAGCCCCCGGAGCGACAGGGTGTCCTACAATGAGCAGTTCTTC
CASSPRSDRVSYNEQFF
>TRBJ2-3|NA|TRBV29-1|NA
TGCAGCGGCCTACTTGATCCAGATACGCAGTATTTT
CSGLLDPDTQYF
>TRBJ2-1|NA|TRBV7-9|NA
TGTGCCAGCAGCTCTTTCTTGTTCGGGGGTCTGGGCTCCTACAATGAGCAGTTCTTC
CASSSFLFGGLGSYNEQFF
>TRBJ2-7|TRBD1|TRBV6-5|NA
TGTGCCAGCAACTCCGGGACAGTGGGCCATTACGAGCAGTACTTC
CASNSGTVGHYEQYF
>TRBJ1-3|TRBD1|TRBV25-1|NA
TGTGCCAGCAGTGAGGGACAGAGCTCTGGAAACACCATATATTTT
CASSEGQSSGNTIYF
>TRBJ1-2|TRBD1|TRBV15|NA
TGTGCCACCAGCACCCTAGGACAGGGTGTCTATGGCTACACCTTC
CATSTLGQGVYGYTF
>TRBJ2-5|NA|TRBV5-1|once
TGCGCCAGCAGCTTACAGGACCGCCAAGAGACCCAGTACTTC
CASSLQDRQETQYF
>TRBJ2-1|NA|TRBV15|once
TGTGCCACCAGCCTCCTAATGCGGGGCAAAGAGCAGTTCTTC
CATSLLMRGKEQFF
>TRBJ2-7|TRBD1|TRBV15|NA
TGTGCCACCAGCAGCCGGGACAGACCCTACGAGCAGTACTTC
CATSSRDRPYEQYF
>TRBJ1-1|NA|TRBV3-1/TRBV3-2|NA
TGTGCCAGCAGCGAACTCGACAGGACTGAAGCTTTCTTT
CASSELDRTEAFF
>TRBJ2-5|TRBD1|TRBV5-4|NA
TGTGCCAGCAGCTTCTCCGGGACAGGGTCGGAGACCCAGTACTTC
CASSFSGTGSETQYF
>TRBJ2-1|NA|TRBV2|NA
TGTGCCAGCAGCGGGTATGATTCCTACAATGAGCAGTTCTTC
CASSGYDSYNEQFF
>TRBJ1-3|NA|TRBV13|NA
TGTGCCAGCAGGCCGACTGGAAACACCATATATTTT
CASRPTGNTIYF
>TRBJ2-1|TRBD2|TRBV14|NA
TGTGCCAGCAGCCAAGACCGCGGGAGGAATGAGCAGTTCTTC
CASSQDRGRNEQFF
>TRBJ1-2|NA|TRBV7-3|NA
TGTGCCAGCAGCTTAGTTGGAGATGAGCTCTATGGCTACACCTTC
CASSLVGDELYGYTF
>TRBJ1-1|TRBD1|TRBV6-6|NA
TGTGCCAGCAGAGCCCGACAGGGGGCGAAGGAAGCTTTCTTT
CASRARQGAKEAFF
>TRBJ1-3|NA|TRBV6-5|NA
TGTGCCAGCAGTTACCAAAGCTCTGGAAACACCATATATTTT
CASSYQSSGNTIYF
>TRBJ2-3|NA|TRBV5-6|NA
TGTGCCAGCAGCTATGGGTCGCGGGATACGCAGTATTTT
CASSYGSRDTQYF
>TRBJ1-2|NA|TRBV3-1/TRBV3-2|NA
TGTGCCAGCAGCTGGGGGGCAGGAGGTGATGGCTACACCTTC
CASSWGAGGDGYTF
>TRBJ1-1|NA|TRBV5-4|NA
TGTGCCAGCAGCTTGGGTCAGGGAAGGAACACTGAAGCTTTCTTT
CASSLGQGRNTEAFF
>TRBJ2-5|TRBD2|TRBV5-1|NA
TGCGCCAGCAATCCCCTAGCGGGAGGGGTAAACCAAGAGACCCAGTACTTC
CASNPLAGGVNQETQYF
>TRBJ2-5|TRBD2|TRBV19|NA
TGTGCCAGTAGTCTCCTGGGCGGGGGGTTCGAAGAGACCCAGTACTTC
CASSLLGGGFEETQYF
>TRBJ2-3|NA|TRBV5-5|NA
TGTGCCAGCAGCTTGAGCGGAAGCACAGATACGCAGTATTTT
CASSLSGSTDTQYF
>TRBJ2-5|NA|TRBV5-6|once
TGTGCCAGCAGCTTGAGGCAGGCACCCTACGGGGAGACCCAGTACTTC
CASSLRQAPYGETQYF
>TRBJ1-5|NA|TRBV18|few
TGTGCCAGCTCATCTGATGGACAACGCAATCAGCCCCAGCATTTT
CASSSDGQRNQPQHF
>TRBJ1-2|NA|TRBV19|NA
TGTGCCAGTACTAGGGGTAACTATGGCTACACCTTC
CASTRGNYGYTF
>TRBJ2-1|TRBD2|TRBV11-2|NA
TGTGCCAGCAGCTTAGTGTATAGGGGACTAGCGGGAGATTTCGATGAGCAGTTCTTC
CASSLVYRGLAGDFDEQFF
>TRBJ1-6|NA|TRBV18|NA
TGTGCCAGCTCCCATGTTCCCATAAGCTCCTATAATTCACCCCTCCACTTT
CASSHVPISSYNSPLHF
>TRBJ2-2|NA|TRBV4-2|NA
TGTGCCAGCAGCCAAGACTTAGGGGAGCTGTTTTTT
CASSQDLGELFF
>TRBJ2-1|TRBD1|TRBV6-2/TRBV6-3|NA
TGTGCCAGCAGTCCACGTCCGGGACAGGGGAATGAGCAGTTCTTC
CASSPRPGQGNEQFF
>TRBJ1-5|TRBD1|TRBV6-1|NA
TGTGCCAGCAGTGAAGGAGGCAGGGGGAAGGCGGGGCAGCCCCAGCATTTT
CASSEGGRGKAGQPQHF
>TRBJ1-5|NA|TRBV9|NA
TGTGCCAGCAGCGTAGAGCAGGGAAACCAGCCCCAGCATTTT
CASSVEQGNQPQHF
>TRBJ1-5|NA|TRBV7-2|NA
TGTGCCAGCAGCTTGACGAGCCGGGGGAATCAGCCCCAGCATTTT
CASSLTSRGNQPQHF
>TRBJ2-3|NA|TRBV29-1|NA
TGCAGCGGTAGTAGGGACACAGATACGCAGTATTTT
CSGSRDTDTQYF
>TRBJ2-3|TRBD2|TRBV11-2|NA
TGTGCCAGCAGCTTAGGCGAACTGAAAACTAGCGTACCAGATACGCAGTATTTT
CASSLGELKTSVPDTQYF
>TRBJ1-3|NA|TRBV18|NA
TGTGCCAGCTCACCCCTCCGCATGCAGGACTTATATTTT
CASSPLRMQDLYF
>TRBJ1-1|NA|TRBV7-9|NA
TGTGCCAGCAGCGGCTCCGACACTGAAGCTTTCTTT
CASSGSDTEAFF
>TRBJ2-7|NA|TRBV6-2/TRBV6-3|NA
TGTGCCAGCAGCGAGCTGCGGGGTAGGTCCGGCGAGCAGTACTTC
CASSELRGRSGEQYF
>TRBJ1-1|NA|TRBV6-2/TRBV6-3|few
TGTGCCAGCAGTTACCGGGACCTTGGTCGGTACACTGAAGCTTTCTTT
CASSYRDLGRYTEAFF
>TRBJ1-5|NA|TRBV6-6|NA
TGTGCCAGCAGTCGAATCCCCCGGCAGGGAAAGGAGCCCCAGCATTTT
CASSRIPRQGKEPQHF
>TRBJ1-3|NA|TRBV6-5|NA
TGTGCCAGCAGTTACGGTCCAGGGAGCTCTGGAAACACCATATATTTT
CASSYGPGSSGNTIYF
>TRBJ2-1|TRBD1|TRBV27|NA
TGTGCCAGCAGTTTTCAACCGGGACAGGGATTAATGGACAATGAGCAGTTCTTC
CASSFQPGQGLMDNEQFF
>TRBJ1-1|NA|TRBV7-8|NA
TGTGCCAGCAGCTACCGGGACGGGAAGCAAAAAGCTTTCTTT
CASSYRDGKQKAFF
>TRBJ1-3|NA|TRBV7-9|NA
TGTGCCAGCAGCGAGGGAAACACCATATATTTT
CASSEGNTIYF
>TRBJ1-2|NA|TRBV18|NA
TGTGCCAGCTCACCATTGGACCGTGAGTCTGGCTACACCTTC
CASSPLDRESGYTF
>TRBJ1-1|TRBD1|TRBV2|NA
TGTGCCAGCAGGAAAGCGGACAGGGGGAACACTGAAGCTTTCTTT
CASRKADRGNTEAFF
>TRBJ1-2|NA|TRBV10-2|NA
TGCGCCAGCAGTGACAACTATGGCTACACCTTC
CASSDNYGYTF
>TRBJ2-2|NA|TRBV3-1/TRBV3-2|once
TGTGCCAGCAGCCAAGGTCGGCAGAACACCGGGGAGCTGTTTTTT
CASSQGRQNTGELFF